This entry features one TCR beta chain sequence. These data are taken from a study of blood T cell repertoires in COVID-19. Study in general: T cells, B-cell-depleted T cells, or PBMCs provided the cDNA or gDNA that served as material.

Authors' analysis steps: Reference gene primer amplification gave nucleated cell count estimates. Clones were sequenced by immunoSEQ multiplex PCR, and TCRdb holds only the in-frame ones, with some missing. Clonal size and the V and J genes are those of that table, whereas D and trimming came from the DNA. There are around 480,000 clones in the sample; 70% to 90% occur only once, and 10% to 15% lies in the top ten. This CDR3 spans 15 amino acids. Trimming took 6 bases from V and 3 from J; bases not matched to a gene: 10. Germline lookup yields CDR1 SNHLY and CDR2 FYNNEI. The sequencing input was peripheral blood. The chain is built from TRBV2 and TRBJ1-2; 7 nucleotides agree with TRBD1. The sequence derives from a woman between 45 and 60 years old with COVID-19, enrolled during active disease. The CDR3 sequence: CASRADRVSDYGYTF. In DNA form, the CDR3 reads TGTGCCAGCAGAGCAGACAGGGTATCGGACTATGGCTACACCTTC.